The rows below give T cell receptor beta chains drawn from one sample of a study of regulatory T cells in long-lasting Graves disease. Each CDR3 protein is one row after TCRdb ran MiXCR on the multiplex PCR reads. The table includes around 400,000 distinct CDR3 sequences, 23% detected once. The sequencing used peripheral blood mononuclear cells (PBMCs), collected when the disease was refractory, from a patient treated with antithyroid drugs. These receptors were collected from a female donor with Graves disease. The CDR3 runs from the conserved cysteine through the conserved F or W. The D gene is left open where the match is weak. Clone size appears in some rows only: once, few, many, or a class for an expanded clone.

j_gene | v_gene | d_gene | abundance | CDR3aa | CDR3nt
TRBJ2-7 | TRBV12-3/TRBV12-4 | . | few | CASWRGAGEGGSYEQYF | TGTGCCAGCTGGCGGGGAGCGGGCGAGGGGGGTTCCTACGAGCAGTACTTC
TRBJ1-5 | TRBV7-2 | . | . | CASSLVGVGQPQHF | TGTGCCAGCAGCTTAGTCGGGGTGGGTCAGCCCCAGCATTTT
TRBJ2-5 | TRBV7-2 | . | few | CASSPRPTSETQYF | TGTGCCAGCAGCCCAAGACCGACCTCGGAGACCCAGTACTTC
TRBJ1-5 | TRBV12-3/TRBV12-4 | TRBD1 | many | CASRAGGGNQPQHF | TGTGCCAGCCGGGCAGGGGGCGGCAATCAGCCCCAGCATTTT
TRBJ1-3 | TRBV18 | . | . | CASSPTNRDLPSGNTIYF | TGTGCCAGCTCACCGACGAACCGGGACCTTCCCTCTGGAAACACCATATATTTT
TRBJ2-7 | TRBV5-1 | TRBD2 | once | CASRTGLAGVGEQYF | TGCGCCAGCAGAACCGGACTAGCGGGAGTAGGCGAGCAGTACTTC
TRBJ1-5 | TRBV2 | . | many | CASRPESGNQPQHF | TGTGCCAGCAGGCCCGAATCTGGCAATCAGCCCCAGCATTTT
TRBJ1-3 | TRBV20-1 | . | . | CSARVPSSGNTIYF | TGCAGTGCTAGAGTGCCGAGCTCTGGAAACACCATATATTTT
TRBJ1-5 | TRBV28 | TRBD1 | many | CASSLTGGQGAGQPQHF | TGTGCCAGCAGTTTAACGGGGGGACAGGGGGCTGGTCAGCCCCAGCATTTT
TRBJ2-3 | TRBV28 | TRBD2 | . | CASALAGVMNTQYF | TGTGCCAGCGCCTTAGCGGGAGTGATGAATACGCAGTATTTT
TRBJ2-5 | TRBV7-6 | TRBD2 | . | CASSLEGLAGEIGTQYF | TGTGCCAGCAGCTTAGAGGGACTAGCGGGAGAAATCGGGACCCAGTACTTC
TRBJ2-6 | TRBV30 | . | once | CAWSVSNSGANVLTF | TGTGCCTGGAGTGTCAGCAACTCTGGGGCCAACGTCCTGACTTTC
TRBJ2-7 | TRBV30 | . | . | CAWSERQSPRNEQYF | TGTGCCTGGAGTGAAAGACAGTCCCCTAGAAACGAGCAGTACTTC
TRBJ2-1 | TRBV9 | TRBD2 | . | CASSVRTSIIYEQFF | TGTGCCAGCAGCGTAAGGACTAGCATAATCTATGAGCAGTTCTTC
TRBJ2-1 | TRBV2 | TRBD2 | few | CASSEVVAGGRNEQFF | TGTGCCAGCAGTGAAGTGGTGGCGGGAGGGCGCAATGAGCAGTTCTTC
TRBJ2-3 | TRBV2 | TRBD2 | . | CASSEGRLAGGTQYF | TGTGCCAGCAGTGAAGGGCGACTAGCGGGAGGTACGCAGTATTTT
TRBJ1-2 | TRBV28 | . | many | CASTGGRNYGYTF | TGTGCCAGCACCGGGGGACGGAACTATGGCTACACCTTC
TRBJ1-2 | TRBV30 | . | many | CAWSSQDYGYTF | TGTGCCTGGAGCTCACAGGACTATGGCTACACCTTC
TRBJ2-7 | TRBV9 | . | . | CASSAYPGHREQYF | TGTGCCAGCAGCGCCTACCCGGGGCATAGGGAGCAGTACTTC
TRBJ2-5 | TRBV20-1 | . | . | CSAIQRRKGETQYF | TGCAGTGCTATTCAGCGGAGGAAGGGAGAGACCCAGTACTTC